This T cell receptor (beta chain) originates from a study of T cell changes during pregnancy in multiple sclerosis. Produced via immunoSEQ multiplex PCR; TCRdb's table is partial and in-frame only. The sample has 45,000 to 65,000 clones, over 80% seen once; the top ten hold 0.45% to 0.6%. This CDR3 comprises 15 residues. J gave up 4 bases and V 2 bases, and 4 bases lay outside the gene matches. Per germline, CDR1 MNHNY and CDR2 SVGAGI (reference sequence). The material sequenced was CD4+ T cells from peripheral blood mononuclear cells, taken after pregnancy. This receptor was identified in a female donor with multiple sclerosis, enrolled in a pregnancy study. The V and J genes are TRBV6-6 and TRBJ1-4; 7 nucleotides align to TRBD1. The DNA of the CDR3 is TGTGCCAGCAGTTACAGGGGGCAGGTTAATGAAAAACTGTTTTTT. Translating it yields CASSYRGQVNEKLFF.